This passage covers 5 T cell receptor beta chains from one sample sequenced in a study of human T cells and chemical hapten exposure. Unique molecular identifiers were linked by the library to individual cDNA molecules. In TCRdb, the reads were re-called with MiXCR into one record per CDR3 protein. This table holds 100,000 to 150,000 distinct CDR3 sequences, over 7.5% found once. The total RNA was obtained from whole blood that was not fractionated. The sequenced material came from whole blood. The receptors originated from a human donor in good health. Some clones in this sample may be carry-over from other donors' samples.

This clonotype was recorded many times. The chain is built from TRBV12-3 or TRBV12-4 and TRBJ1-5, with TRBD1 as a possible D gene (5 bases). Between the trimmed V and J ends, which lost 5 bases and 1 base, there was a span of 12 bases. The CDR3 is 15 residues long. The CDR3 protein is CASSPFGGSNQPQHF. The CDR3 DNA sequence: TGTGCCAGCAGTCCCTTTGGGGGGAGCAATCAGCCCCAGCATTTT.

The chain combines TRBV20-1 with TRBJ1-2; no reliable D call. V was clipped by 3 bases and J by 3 bases, with 11 bases between them. Germline V CDR1 and CDR2: DFQATT, SNEGSKA (reference sequence). The CDR3 contains 13 residues. The CDR3 loop reads CSARFGRDYGYTF. The CDR3 DNA reads as TGCAGTGCTAGGTTTGGACGTGACTATGGCTACACCTTC.

This clonotype came up many times. This sequence joins TRBV6-5 and TRBJ1-2, with D hard to call. Germline CDR1 is MNHEY and CDR2 is SVGAGI. V lost 7 bases to trimming and J lost 6 bases, with 18 bases between them. The CDR3 runs 14 residues. CDR3 amino acids: CASKVALAGNGYTF. CDR3 DNA: TGTGCCAGCAAAGTAGCACTGGCGGGGAATGGCTACACCTTC.

J is TRBJ2-1 and V is TRBV20-1; perhaps TRBD2 as D (6 bases). V gave up 0 bases and J gave up 7 bases, with 25 bases separating them. This CDR3 has 18 amino acids. The V gene's germline CDR1 is DFQATT and CDR2 SNEGSKA (reference sequence). The chain's CDR3 is CSARDLRGTSPIENEQFF. As DNA, the CDR3 is TGCAGTGCTAGAGACCTACGGGGAACTAGCCCCATCGAGAATGAGCAGTTCTTC.

This chain uses TRBV19 with TRBJ2-7; no reliable D call. Trimming took 3 bases from V and 0 from J, leaving 9 bases between them. Germline assignment: CDR1 LNHDA and CDR2 SQIVND (reference sequence). The CDR3 is 14 amino acids. The DNA for the CDR3 is TGTGCCAGTAGTATCAGGCGGAGCTCCTACGAGCAGTACTTC. Translating gives CASSIRRSSYEQYF.